One and the same sample provided the 10 T cell receptor beta chains below, sequenced in a study of siplizumab effects on memory and regulatory T cells (dated by TCRdb to about 2019). Library generation was performed with the immunoSEQ multiplex PCR assay. Entries here come from immuneACCESS through TCRdb and include only in-frame sequences with V and J called. Some clones fail to appear in such tables; in the studies checked, an unresolved V gene covers under half of the shortfall, and the cause of the remainder is unknown. The table for this sample lists over 85,000 clones; roughly 94% of them were counted only once. Of the sample, approximately 0.31% is held by the ten largest clones. The sample was non-Treg CD4+ T cells sorted from blood. The sample's cell subset or site label is to be understood as: FACS-sorted unstimulated CD4+ non-regulatory T cells. The receptors come from a human donor in good health.

The chain combines TRBV5-4 with TRBJ1-1; weak D call: TRBD1 (5 bases). Trimming shortened V by 2 bases and J by 0 bases, and 8 bases separated the two germline ends. CDR1 and CDR2 (germline): SGHNT, YYREEE (reference sequence). This CDR3 region has 14 residues. The CDR3 spells CASSLRGMNTEAFF. Here the CDR3 DNA reads TGTGCCAGCAGCTTAAGGGGAATGAACACTGAAGCTTTCTTT.

The CDR3 region is CASSLDFRGQAKNIQYF. The CDR3 coding sequence is TGTGCCAGCAGCTTAGATTTCCGGGGGCAGGCCAAAAACATTCAGTACTTC. The chain links TRBV7-6 to TRBJ2-4, with D perhaps TRBD1 or TRBD2 (6 bases each). This CDR3 has 17 residues. V lost 1 base and J lost 1, with 14 bases in between. Germline lookup yields CDR1 SGHVS and CDR2 FNYEAQ.

The rearrangement joins TRBV11-3 to TRBJ1-1, with a possible D match to TRBD1 (6 bases). Germline CDR1 is SGHNT and CDR2 is YENEEA. The CDR3 length is 13 residues. V lost 6 bases to trimming and J lost 5 bases, with 13 bases between them. The CDR3 DNA sequence: TGTGCCAGCAGTTACAGGGTTAGGACTGAAGCTTTCTTT. Translated: CASSYRVRTEAFF.

The chain carries TRBV19 and TRBJ1-1; D is possibly TRBD1 (5 bases). The V and J ends lost 8 bases and 3 bases respectively, with 16 bases between them. This CDR3 is built from 14 residues. Germline values: CDR1 LNHDA, CDR2 SQIVND (reference sequence). In DNA form, the CDR3 reads TGTGCCAGTGGGACTCGGCAGCGAGACACTGAAGCTTTCTTT. Encoded protein: CASGTRQRDTEAFF.

The chain is built from TRBV19 and TRBJ2-7; maybe TRBD1 (6 bases). Trimming removed 1 base at V and 3 bases at J, with 16 bases between. Germline V gene data show CDR1 as LNHDA and CDR2 as SQIVND (reference sequence). The CDR3 consists of 16 residues. The CDR3 here is CASSIAVGQGFYEQYF. Written as DNA, the CDR3 is TGTGCCAGTAGTATAGCCGTAGGGCAGGGGTTCTACGAGCAGTACTTC.

This chain connects TRBV13 to TRBJ1-6; D remains ambiguous. Per germline, CDR1 PRHDT and CDR2 FYEKMQ (reference sequence). The CDR3 has 16 residues. Trimming left V 5 bases short and J 0 bases short, with 11 bases between. The CDR3 DNA reads TGTGCCAGCAGCCATAGCTTAAGCTCCTATAATTCACCCCTCCACTTT. Its protein product is CASSHSLSSYNSPLHF.

The chain carries TRBV13 and TRBJ1-1; D not certain. CDR1 PRHDT and CDR2 FYEKMQ come from the germline V gene (reference sequence). Trimming took off 0 bases at V and 0 bases at J, with 5 bases between the two ends. CDR3 length: 14 amino acids. CDR3 bases: TGTGCCAGCAGCTTAGGCCGGTTGAACACTGAAGCTTTCTTT. Translating it yields CASSLGRLNTEAFF.

V is TRBV4-1 and J is TRBJ1-6, with 8 bases lining up with TRBD1. In germline, CDR1 is MGHRA, CDR2 YSYEKL. Germline trimming cut 6 bases from V and 7 bases from J; bases unmatched to any gene: 8. This CDR3 is 15 amino acids long. As DNA, the CDR3 is TGCGCCAGCAGAGAGTTCGGACAGGGCAATTCACCCCTCCACTTT. It yields the protein CASREFGQGNSPLHF.

The rearrangement links TRBV27 to TRBJ2-5; D perhaps matches TRBD2 (6 bases). The CDR3 sequence is 15 residues long. Trimming removed 2 bases at V and 1 base at J, with 11 bases between. Germline V CDR1 and CDR2: MNHEY, SMNVEV (reference sequence). This CDR3 reads CASSLVGGTQETQYF. The CDR3 nucleotides read TGTGCCAGCAGTTTAGTCGGGGGTACCCAAGAGACCCAGTACTTC.

The V gene is TRBV15, the J gene TRBJ2-5; D gene uncertain. This CDR3 has 15 amino acids. Germline V gives CDR1 LNHNV, CDR2 YYDKDF (reference sequence). V was trimmed by 5 bases and J by 1 base, leaving 14 bases between them. The CDR3 loop is CATSPVPSVQETQYF. The CDR3 DNA is TGTGCCACCAGCCCCGTACCGTCAGTCCAAGAGACCCAGTACTTC.